This T cell receptor beta chain was documented in a study of cytomegalovirus exposure and HLA in healthy donors. V lost 4 bases and J 6 bases, leaving 19 bases between the germline ends. The CDR3 runs 15 residues. Per germline, CDR1 SEHNR and CDR2 FQNEAQ (reference sequence). The PCR made use of 60 Vbeta and 13 Jbeta primers. Measured with immunoSEQ multiplex PCR; TCRdb has only the in-frame clones, and not every one. The sample records 150,000 or so clones, about four fifths being singletons. The rearrangement uses TRBV7-9 and TRBJ2-7, with D tentatively TRBD1 (6 bases). This TCR derives from a man aged 18-30 years in good health and CMV-seropositive. The sequenced material came from PBMCs. The CDR3 reads CASSSGRTVRSEQYF. The CDR3 DNA is TGTGCCAGCAGCTCAGGTCGGACAGTCCGTAGCGAGCAGTACTTC.